The 2 T cell receptor beta chains given below trace back to one sample, sequenced in a study of T cells after yellow fever vaccination. TCRdb recomputed calls from the 5' RACE reads with MiXCR, one row per CDR3 protein. The table includes over 250,000 distinct CDR3 sequences, approximately 4% detected once. The sequencing here drew on PBMCs, taken 5 days after the yellow fever booster vaccination. Receptors originate from a man aged 18 to 30 who received the YFV17D yellow fever vaccine.

The V call is TRBV30, the J call TRBJ1-2; D not resolved. Germline V gene data show CDR1 as GTSNPN and CDR2 as SVGIG (reference sequence). V lost 0 bases, J lost 8 bases, and 7 bases lay in between. This CDR3 has 11 residues. In DNA, the CDR3 is TGTGCCTGGAGTGTAGGACGGGGCTACACCTTC. It codes for CAWSVGRGYTF.

This clonotype was observed a handful of times. The chain carries TRBV4-1 and TRBJ1-1, with D possibly matching TRBD1 (5 bases). Germline V lookup: CDR1 MGHRA, CDR2 YSYEKL. The CDR3 runs to 14 residues. The V end lost 3 bases, the J end lost 1 base, and 9 bases lay between the germline ends. The CDR3 is CASSQPTGNTEAFF. CDR3 nucleotide sequence: TGCGCCAGCAGCCAGCCCACAGGGAACACTGAAGCTTTCTTT.